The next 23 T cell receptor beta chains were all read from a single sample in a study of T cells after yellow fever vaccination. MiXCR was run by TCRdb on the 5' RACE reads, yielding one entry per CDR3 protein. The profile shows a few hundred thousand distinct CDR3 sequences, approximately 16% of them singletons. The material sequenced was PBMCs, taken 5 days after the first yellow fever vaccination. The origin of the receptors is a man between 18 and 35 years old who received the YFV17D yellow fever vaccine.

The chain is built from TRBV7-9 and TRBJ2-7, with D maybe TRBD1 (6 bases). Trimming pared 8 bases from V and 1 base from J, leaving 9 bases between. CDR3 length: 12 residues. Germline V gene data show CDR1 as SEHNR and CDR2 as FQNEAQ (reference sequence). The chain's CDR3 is CASGGLSYEQYF. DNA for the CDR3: TGTGCCAGCGGGGGCCTTTCCTACGAGCAGTACTTC.

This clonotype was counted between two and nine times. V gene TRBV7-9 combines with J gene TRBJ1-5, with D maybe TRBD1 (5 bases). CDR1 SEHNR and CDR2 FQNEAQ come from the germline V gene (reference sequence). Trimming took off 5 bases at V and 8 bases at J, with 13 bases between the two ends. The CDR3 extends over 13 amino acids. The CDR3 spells CASSEMGEKPQHF. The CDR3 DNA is TGTGCCAGCAGCGAGATGGGGGAGAAGCCCCAGCATTTT.

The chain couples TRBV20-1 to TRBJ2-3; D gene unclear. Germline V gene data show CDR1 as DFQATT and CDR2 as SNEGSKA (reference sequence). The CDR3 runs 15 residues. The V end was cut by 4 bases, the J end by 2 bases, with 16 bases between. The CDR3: CSAIVTRTYTDTQYF. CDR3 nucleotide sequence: TGCAGTGCTATAGTAACCAGGACCTACACAGATACGCAGTATTTT.

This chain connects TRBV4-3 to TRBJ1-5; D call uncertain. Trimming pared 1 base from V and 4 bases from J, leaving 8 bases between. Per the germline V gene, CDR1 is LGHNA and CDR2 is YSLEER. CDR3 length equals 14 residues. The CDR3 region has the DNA TGCGCCAGCAGCCAAGTGGCGGGGAATCAGCCCCAGCATTTT. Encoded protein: CASSQVAGNQPQHF.

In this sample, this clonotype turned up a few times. CDR3 protein: CSARLDISTDTQYF. In DNA, the CDR3 is TGCAGCGCACGCCTAGATATAAGCACAGATACGCAGTATTTT. The J gene is TRBJ2-3, the V gene TRBV29-1; D is unresolved. The V gene lost 7 bases and the J gene lost 0 bases, with 14 bases spanning the gap. The CDR3 length is 14 residues. Germline V gene lookup returns CDR1 SQVTM and CDR2 ANQGSEA.

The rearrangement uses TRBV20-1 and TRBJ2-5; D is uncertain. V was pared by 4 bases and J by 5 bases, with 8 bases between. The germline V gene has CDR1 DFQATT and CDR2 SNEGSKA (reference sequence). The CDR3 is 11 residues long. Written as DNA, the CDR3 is TGCAGTGCTAACCCGCGGGAGACCCAGTACTTC. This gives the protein CSANPRETQYF.

The CDR3 region is CASNKGQGPSYNSPLHF. The DNA for the CDR3 is TGTGCCAGCAACAAAGGGCAGGGTCCCTCCTATAATTCACCCCTCCACTTT. The chain couples TRBV6-1 to TRBJ1-6; D might be TRBD1 (5 bases). The CDR3 is 17 residues long. Per the germline V gene, CDR1 is MNHNS and CDR2 is SASEGT. Between the trimmed V and J ends, which lost 7 bases and 0 bases, there was a span of 16 bases.

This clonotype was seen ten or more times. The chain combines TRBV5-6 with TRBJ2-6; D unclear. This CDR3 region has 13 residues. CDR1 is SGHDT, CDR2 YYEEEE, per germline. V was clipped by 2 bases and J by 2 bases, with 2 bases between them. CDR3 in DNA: TGTGCCAGCAGCTTCGCTGGGGCCAACGTCCTGACTTTC. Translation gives CASSFAGANVLTF.

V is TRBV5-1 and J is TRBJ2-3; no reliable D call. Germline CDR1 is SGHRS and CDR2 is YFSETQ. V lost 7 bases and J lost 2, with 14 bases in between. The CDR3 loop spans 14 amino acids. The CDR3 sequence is CASEYGSYTDTQYF. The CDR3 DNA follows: TGCGCCAGCGAATATGGTTCCTACACAGATACGCAGTATTTT.

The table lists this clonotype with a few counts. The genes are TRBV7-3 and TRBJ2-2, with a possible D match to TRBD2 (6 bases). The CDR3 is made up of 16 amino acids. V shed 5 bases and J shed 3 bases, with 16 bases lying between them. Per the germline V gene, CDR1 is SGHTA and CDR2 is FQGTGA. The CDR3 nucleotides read TGTGCCAGCAGCCCAAACCGGGACTTCGACACCGGGGAGCTGTTTTTT. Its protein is CASSPNRDFDTGELFF.

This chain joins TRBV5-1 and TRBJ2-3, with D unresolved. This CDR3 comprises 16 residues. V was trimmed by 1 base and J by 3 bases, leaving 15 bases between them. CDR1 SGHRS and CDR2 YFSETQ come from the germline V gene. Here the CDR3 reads CASSLSAMVGTDTQYF. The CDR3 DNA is TGCGCCAGCAGCTTGAGCGCGATGGTAGGAACAGATACGCAGTATTTT.

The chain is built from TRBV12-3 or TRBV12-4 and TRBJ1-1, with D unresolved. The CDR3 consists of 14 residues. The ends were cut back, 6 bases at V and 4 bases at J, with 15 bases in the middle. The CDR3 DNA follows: TGTGCCAGCAGCCCTACGCACAGTTTCACTGAAGCTTTCTTT. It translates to CASSPTHSFTEAFF.

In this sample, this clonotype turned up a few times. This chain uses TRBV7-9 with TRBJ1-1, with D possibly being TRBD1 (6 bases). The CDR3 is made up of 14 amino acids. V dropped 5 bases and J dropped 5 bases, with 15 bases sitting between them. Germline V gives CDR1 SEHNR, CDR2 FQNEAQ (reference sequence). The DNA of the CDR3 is TGTGCCAGCAGCCCCGGGGGGGGGCGAACTGAAGCTTTCTTT. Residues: CASSPGGGRTEAFF.

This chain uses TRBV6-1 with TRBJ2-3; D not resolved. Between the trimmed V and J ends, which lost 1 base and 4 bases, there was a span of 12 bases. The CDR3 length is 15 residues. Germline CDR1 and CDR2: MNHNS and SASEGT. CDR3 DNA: TGTGCCAGCAGTGAAGGGGTCTTTGGCGCAGATACGCAGTATTTT. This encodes CASSEGVFGADTQYF.

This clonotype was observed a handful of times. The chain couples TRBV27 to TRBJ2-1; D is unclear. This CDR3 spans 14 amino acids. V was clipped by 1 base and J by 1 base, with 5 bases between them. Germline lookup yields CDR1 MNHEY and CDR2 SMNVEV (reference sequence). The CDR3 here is CASSLFFSYNEQFF. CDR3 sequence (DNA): TGTGCCAGCAGTTTATTTTTTTCCTACAATGAGCAGTTCTTC.

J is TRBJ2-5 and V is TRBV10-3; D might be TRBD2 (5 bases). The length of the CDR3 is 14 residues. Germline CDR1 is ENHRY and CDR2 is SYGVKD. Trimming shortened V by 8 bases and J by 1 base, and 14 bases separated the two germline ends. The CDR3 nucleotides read TGTGCCATCGCGAGTAGGGAGTCCCAAGAGACCCAGTACTTC. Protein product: CAIASRESQETQYF.

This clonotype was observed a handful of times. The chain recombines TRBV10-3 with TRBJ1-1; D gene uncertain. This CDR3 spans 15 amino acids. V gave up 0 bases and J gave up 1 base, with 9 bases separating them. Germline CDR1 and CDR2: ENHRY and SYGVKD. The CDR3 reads CAISESGQSNTEAFF. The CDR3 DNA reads TGTGCCATCAGTGAGTCGGGTCAGTCGAACACTGAAGCTTTCTTT.

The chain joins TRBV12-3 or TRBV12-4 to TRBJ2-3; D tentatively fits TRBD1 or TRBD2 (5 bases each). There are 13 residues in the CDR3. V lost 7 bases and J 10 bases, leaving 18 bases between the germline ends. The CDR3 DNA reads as TGTGCCAGCACCCCGATCGGGACCGAGGCGCAGTATTTT. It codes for CASTPIGTEAQYF.

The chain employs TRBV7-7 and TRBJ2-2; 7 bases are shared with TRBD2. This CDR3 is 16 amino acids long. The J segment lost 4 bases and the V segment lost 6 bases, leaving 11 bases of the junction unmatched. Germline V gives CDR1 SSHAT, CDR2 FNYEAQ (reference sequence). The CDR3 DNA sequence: TGTGCCAGCAGTCCGACTAGCCCCTTCCCCACCGGGGAGCTGTTTTTT. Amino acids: CASSPTSPFPTGELFF. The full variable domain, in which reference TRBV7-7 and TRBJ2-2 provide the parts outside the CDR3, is GAGVSQSPRYKVTKRGQDVTLRCDPISSHATLYWYQQALGQGPEFLTYFNYEAQPDKSGLPSDRFSAERPEGSISTLTIQRTEQRDSAMYRCASSPTSPFPTGELFFGEGSRLTVL.

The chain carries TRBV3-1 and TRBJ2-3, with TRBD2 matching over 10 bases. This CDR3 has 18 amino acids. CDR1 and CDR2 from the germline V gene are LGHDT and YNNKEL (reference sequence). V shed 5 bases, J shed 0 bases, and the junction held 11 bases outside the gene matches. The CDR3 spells CASSRNVMGLASTDTQYF. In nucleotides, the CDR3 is TGTGCCAGCAGCAGGAATGTTATGGGACTAGCGAGCACAGATACGCAGTATTTT.

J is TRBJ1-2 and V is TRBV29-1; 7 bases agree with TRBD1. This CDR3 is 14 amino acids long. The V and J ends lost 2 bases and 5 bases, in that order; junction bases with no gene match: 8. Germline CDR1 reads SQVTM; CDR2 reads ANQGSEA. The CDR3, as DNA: TGCAGCGTTGAACTGGGACAGTCGAAATATGGCTACACCTTC. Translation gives CSVELGQSKYGYTF.

The CDR3 loop reads CASSEGYGADTQYF. The DNA for the CDR3 is TGTGCCAGCAGTGAGGGCTATGGTGCCGATACGCAGTATTTT. The genes are TRBV6-1 and TRBJ2-3; D is ambiguous. Germline-derived CDR1 and CDR2 are MNHNS and SASEGT. V shed 3 bases and J shed 6 bases, with 13 bases lying between them. CDR3 length equals 14 residues.

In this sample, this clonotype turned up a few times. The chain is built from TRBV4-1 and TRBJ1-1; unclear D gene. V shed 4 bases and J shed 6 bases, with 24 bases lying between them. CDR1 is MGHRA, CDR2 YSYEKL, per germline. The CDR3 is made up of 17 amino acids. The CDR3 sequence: CASSPRFLGLRVAEAFF. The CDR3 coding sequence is TGCGCCAGCAGCCCACGGTTTCTTGGACTGCGCGTAGCTGAAGCTTTCTTT.